The next 5 T cell receptor beta chains were all read from a single sample in a study of liver allograft versus peripheral blood T cells. Study context: Recipients' peripheral blood T cell receptor repertoires were compared with those in transplanted livers.

TCRdb reprocessed the reads via MiXCR and lists one record per CDR3 protein. The data show approximately 9,400 distinct CDR3 sequences, 15% to 20% seen once. Receptors were obtained from a human patient who had a liver transplant. Some T cells may possibly be graft donor cells.

This clonotype was recorded a few times. The V and J genes are TRBV7-9 and TRBJ2-1; 13 nucleotides line up with TRBD2. V gave up 3 bases and J gave up 7 bases; unmatched junction bases: 0. The CDR3 runs to 14 residues. In germline, CDR1 is SEHNR, CDR2 FQNEAQ (reference sequence). The CDR3 here is CASSLGLAGNEQFF. The DNA of the CDR3 is TGTGCCAGCAGCTTGGGACTAGCGGGGAATGAGCAGTTCTTC. The complete variable domain, with remaining parts taken from reference TRBV7-9 and TRBJ2-1, reads DTGVSQNPRHKITKRGQNVTFRCDPISEHNRLYWYRQTLGQGPEFLTYFQNEAQLEKSRLLSDRFSAERPKGSFSTLEIQRTEQGDSAMYLCASSLGLAGNEQFFGPGTRLTVL.

The J gene is TRBJ2-7, the V gene TRBV5-6; 12 positions match TRBD2. This CDR3 is built from 16 residues. V shed 3 bases, J shed 0 bases, and the junction held 4 bases outside the gene matches. From germline, CDR1 is SGHDT and CDR2 YYEEEE. CDR3 DNA sequence: TGTGCCAGCAGCTCCGGACTAGCGGGGATCTCCTACGAGCAGTACTTC. It is translated as CASSSGLAGISYEQYF.

The chain recombines TRBV7-9 with TRBJ1-2, with 8 bases identical to TRBD1. The CDR3 is 14 amino acids. Germline loops: CDR1 SEHNR, CDR2 FQNEAQ (reference sequence). The junction had 2 bases not matched to a gene; V was cut back by 1 base and J by 4 bases. The CDR3 nucleotides read TGTGCCAGCAGCTTAGGGACAGGGTTCTATGGCTACACCTTC. It is translated as CASSLGTGFYGYTF. Filled out from reference TRBV7-9 and TRBJ1-2, the complete variable domain reads DTGVSQNPRHKITKRGQNVTFRCDPISEHNRLYWYRQTLGQGPEFLTYFQNEAQLEKSRLLSDRFSAERPKGSFSTLEIQRTEQGDSAMYLCASSLGTGFYGYTFGSGTRLTVV.

The genes are TRBV7-9 and TRBJ1-4, with no clear D. V was clipped by 2 bases and J by 1 base, with 20 bases between them. The CDR3 contains 19 residues. Germline V CDR1 and CDR2: SEHNR, FQNEAQ (reference sequence). CDR3 in DNA: TGTGCCAGCAGCTTACCCACTTGGACGGTGCAAGGAACTAATGAAAAACTGTTTTTT. Translating gives CASSLPTWTVQGTNEKLFF.

Here the CDR3 reads CASSPGRGTEAFF. CDR3 bases: TGCGCCAGCAGTCCCGGACGGGGCACTGAAGCTTTCTTT. The genes are TRBV4-1 and TRBJ1-1; D not certain. The V gene's germline CDR1 is MGHRA and CDR2 YSYEKL. The CDR3 sequence is 13 residues long. V was cut by 6 bases and J by 4 bases, with 12 bases left in between.